The next 15 T cell receptor beta chains were all read from a single sample in a study of cytomegalovirus exposure and HLA in healthy donors. 13 Jbeta primers and 60 Vbeta primers were used for the PCR. TCRdb keeps only in-frame clones here, not all; method: immunoSEQ multiplex PCR. Of about 140,000 clones in the sample, over 75% were seen once. The sample consisted of PBMCs. The receptors derive from a man aged 40-49 years in good health and CMV-seronegative.

The gene calls are TRBV6-4 and TRBJ1-2; a possible D gene is TRBD1 (6 bases). Trimming left V 0 bases short and J 4 bases short, with 18 bases between. CDR3 length equals 17 residues. The V gene's germline CDR1 is MRHNA and CDR2 SNTAGT. CDR3 loop: CASSDSRPGHPFYGYTF. CDR3 bases: TGTGCCAGCAGTGACTCGAGACCGGGACACCCGTTCTATGGCTACACCTTC.

The chain is built from TRBV19 and TRBJ2-2; D may be TRBD2 (6 bases). The CDR3 spans 12 residues. Deletions cut 6 bases from V and 6 bases from J, with 8 bases between. Germline CDR1 LNHDA, CDR2 SQIVND (reference sequence). The CDR3: CASRGGAGELFF. In nucleotides, the CDR3 is TGTGCCAGTAGGGGGGGTGCCGGGGAGCTGTTTTTT.

The chain has TRBV10-3 and TRBJ2-3, with D perhaps TRBD2 (6 bases). The CDR3 spans 17 residues. The germline V gene has CDR1 ENHRY and CDR2 SYGVKD. The V end lost 2 bases, the J end lost 0 bases, and 15 bases lay between the germline ends. Here the CDR3 reads CAISEPPSRGSTDTQYF. DNA for the CDR3: TGTGCCATCAGTGAGCCTCCATCGCGGGGTAGCACAGATACGCAGTATTTT.

The V and J genes are TRBV30 and TRBJ1-1; possibly TRBD1 for D (5 bases). V lost 5 bases and J 1 base, leaving 23 bases between the germline ends. The germline gives CDR1 GTSNPN, CDR2 SVGIG (reference sequence). The CDR3 is 17 residues long. The CDR3 spells CAWSPAPMGRSNTEAFF. The CDR3 DNA sequence: TGTGCCTGGTCTCCAGCTCCGATGGGGCGTTCGAACACTGAAGCTTTCTTT.

This clone was seen only once. This chain links TRBV5-5 with TRBJ1-1, with TRBD1 matching over 7 bases. V dropped 0 bases and J dropped 6; count of bases not matched to a gene: 14. The CDR3 is made up of 17 amino acids. Germline V gene sequence: CDR1 SGHKS, CDR2 YYEKEE (reference sequence). This CDR3 is CASSLGGGRGSSAEAFF. CDR3 DNA: TGTGCCAGCAGCTTGGGTGGAGGCAGGGGGAGCAGCGCTGAAGCTTTCTTT.

The chain combines TRBV6-1 with TRBJ2-1, with 10 bases lining up with TRBD2. Germline CDR1 MNHNS, CDR2 SASEGT. V was clipped by 3 bases and J by 8 bases; unmatched bases: 10. This CDR3 is built from 16 residues. The CDR3 region is CASSEPSGSPRDEQFF. The CDR3 coding sequence is TGTGCCAGCAGTGAGCCTAGCGGGAGTCCACGGGATGAGCAGTTCTTC.

The chain recombines TRBV7-3 with TRBJ2-7; TRBD2 is a possible D gene (6 bases). The CDR3 loop spans 15 amino acids. Trimming took off 5 bases at V and 3 bases at J, with 17 bases between the two ends. The V gene's germline CDR1 is SGHTA and CDR2 FQGTGA. DNA of the CDR3: TGTGCCAGCAGCACTAACGGGGGAAGAGGCTACGAGCAGTACTTC. Its translation: CASSTNGGRGYEQYF. The entire variable domain, with the rest obtained from reference TRBV7-3 and TRBJ2-7, is as follows: GAGVSQTPSNKVTEKGKYVELRCDPISGHTALYWYRQSLGQGPEFLIYFQGTGAADDSGLPNDRFFAVRPEGSVSTLKIQRTERGDSAVYLCASSTNGGRGYEQYFGPGTRLTVT.

In its sample, this clone was seen a few times. CDR3 DNA sequence: TGTGCCAGCAGCGTAGGACAGCCAGGGCAGCCCCAGCATTTT. Translation: CASSVGQPGQPQHF. The J gene is TRBJ1-5, the V gene TRBV9, with D possibly matching TRBD1 (5 bases). Trimming took off 0 bases at V and 7 bases at J, with 11 bases between the two ends. CDR3 length: 14 amino acids. Germline values: CDR1 SGDLS, CDR2 YYNGEE. The full variable domain, rest sourced from reference TRBV9 and TRBJ1-5, is DSGVTQTPKHLITATGQRVTLRCSPRSGDLSVYWYQQSLDQGLQFLIQYYNGEERAKGNILERFSAQQFPDLHSELNLSSLELGDSALYFCASSVGQPGQPQHFGDGTRLSIL.

The V gene is TRBV7-8, the J gene TRBJ2-1; 16 nucleotides line up with TRBD2. CDR3 length: 19 amino acids. The germline CDR1 and CDR2 sequences are SGHVS and FQNEAQ. Trimming cost V 1 base and J 8 bases; bases outside gene matches: 11. CDR3 loop: CASSLGAPGLAGGRDEQFF. CDR3 nucleotides: TGTGCCAGCAGCTTAGGTGCTCCGGGACTAGCGGGGGGGCGGGATGAGCAGTTCTTC.

The chain combines TRBV6-5 with TRBJ2-5; 10 positions agree with TRBD1. Germline V gene sequence: CDR1 MNHEY, CDR2 SVGAGI. The V gene end was trimmed by 4 bases and the J gene end by 7 bases; junction bases not matched to a gene: 12. The CDR3 length is 16 residues. CDR3 nucleotides: TGTGCCAGCAGTTTCTCCGGGACAGGGGTGACTAGGACCCAGTACTTC. This encodes CASSFSGTGVTRTQYF.

This clone is a singleton in its sample. The rearrangement joins TRBV10-3 to TRBJ2-2, with D tentatively TRBD2 (6 bases). V was clipped by 4 bases and J by 0 bases, with 15 bases between them. Germline CDR1 ENHRY, CDR2 SYGVKD. The CDR3 totals 17 residues. The CDR3 here is CAISGSSAGTNTGELFF. The CDR3 region has the DNA TGTGCCATCAGTGGTTCATCGGCGGGGACGAACACCGGGGAGCTGTTTTTT.

The chain couples TRBV27 to TRBJ1-1, with D possibly being TRBD1 (5 bases). This CDR3 comprises 17 residues. Germline CDR1 and CDR2: MNHEY and SMNVEV (reference sequence). Trimming cost V 4 bases and J 0 bases, with 18 bases left between them. The CDR3 loop reads CASSSARDYIMNTEAFF. CDR3 nucleotides: TGTGCCAGCAGTTCGGCACGGGACTATATAATGAACACTGAAGCTTTCTTT.

The rearrangement joins TRBV28 to TRBJ1-5; D is uncertain. Trimming took off 6 bases at V and 2 bases at J, with 5 bases between the two ends. Looked up from germline, CDR1 is MDHEN and CDR2 is SYDVKM. The CDR3 length is 12 residues. DNA for the CDR3: TGTGCCAGCAGGGCCGGCAATCAGCCCCAGCATTTT. This translates into CASRAGNQPQHF.

The chain employs TRBV28 and TRBJ2-5, with D possibly being TRBD2 (7 bases). The germline V gene encodes CDR1 MDHEN and CDR2 SYDVKM. V lost 3 bases to trimming and J lost 4 bases, with 21 bases between them. There are 17 residues in the CDR3. The CDR3: CASSFIRGAHPLETQYF. CDR3 bases: TGTGCCAGCAGTTTCATTCGGGGGGCGCATCCCCTAGAGACCCAGTACTTC.

The chain links TRBV4-2 to TRBJ2-7, with 12 bases fitting TRBD2. The CDR3 spans 16 residues. Per the germline V gene, CDR1 is LGHNA and CDR2 is YNFKEQ. Trimming removed 0 bases from V and 7 bases from J; junction bases left unmatched: 7. The DNA of the CDR3 is TGTGCCAGCAGCCAAGATGCTAGCGGGGGGGCGTCAGAGCAGTACTTC. Protein: CASSQDASGGASEQYF.